This T cell receptor (beta chain) emerged from a study of shared clonotypes between healthy human individuals (dated by TCRdb to 2020 to 2022). For the study in its entirety: The cohort comprised a couple of women and three men aged 18 to 49 years. For each donor, three plates each were used for CD4 naive and CD4 memory, two plates were used for CD8 naive, and one plate was used for CD8 memory. The study deeply sequenced blood TCR repertoires of five healthy adults to estimate repertoire size and the extent of clonotype sharing between individuals. Different laboratories and diverse techniques were used to prepare libraries and sequence TCR repertoires, to increase sequencing depth and limit assay-specific biases. Each donor's leukapheresis produced roughly between about 0.85 and 10 billion PBMCs. Here is what the overall study found, with its caveats: Based on pairwise subsampling, the degree of clonotype sharing among donors was expected to be affected by sequencing depth. Naive subsets generally had larger estimated clonotype richness than memory subsets. Sharing across several donors was observed for approximately 5% of naive CD4, over 3% of naive CD8, 2.3% of memory CD4, and roughly 0.4% of memory CD8 clonotypes. Even with the large sequencing depth, rarefaction of the sorted-subset datasets indicated that sequencing was incomplete. Because the study included only a small number of donors, the genetic and exposure-history diversity represented was limited. Compared with non-shared clonotypes, clonotypes shared by all four sorted-subset donors had higher generation probabilities. Sampling was limited to blood, and TCR repertoires in tissue likely differ from TCR repertoires in blood.

Measured from the cysteine to the phenylalanine, the CDR3 is 15 residues long. Only the CDR3 DNA stays, 45 bases, in frame from base 1. At the junction V is shortened by 6 bases and J by 1 base; bases outside the gene matches: 5. Reading the germline V gene (reference sequence) gives CDR1 MNHEY and CDR2 SMNVEV. Note on this clone: Its antigen is not yet known. No much larger clone exists at a distance of one base, and base qualities are not known.

Using the deep immunoSEQ assay, multiplex PCR amplified TCR CDR3 regions from genomic DNA. Extracted genomic DNA from each cell subset was distributed evenly across all wells of several immunoSEQ 96-well plates, and each plate was treated as a replicate. Each replicate PCR for sorted subsets received about 0.2 ug genomic DNA, equal to 28,000 or so T cell genomes. Purified libraries were measured with a Qubit 3.0 fluorometer, size-checked on a Bioanalyzer 2100, and measured again with the KAPA Library Quantification kit. Every immunoSEQ 96-well plate was sequenced on a dedicated single-read 150-cycle Illumina NextSeq 550 flow cell. Under the source paper's analysis protocol: The immunoSEQ output contained only junctional sequences without quality scores, so filtering could not match that applied to full-length reads. Sequences were annotated with PyIR, a Python wrapper for IgBLAST v1.9, using IMGT germline references to assign V/J genes and CDR3. Reads were removed for weak V/J assignments (E-value above 1e-6), missing CDR3, stop codons, out-of-frame junctions, or ambiguous translated residues. V3J clonotypes were defined as sequences sharing the same inferred V gene, J gene, and CDR3 amino acid sequence. The percentage overlap between two repertoires was calculated by dividing the number of shared unique clonotypes by the size of the smaller repertoire. RTK rarefaction, the Chao1 estimator, and Recon v2.1 estimates of unobserved clonotypes were used to assess repertoire richness. For all TCRbeta clonotypes obtained by the gDNA method from several donors, generation probabilities were computed with OLGA. The clones in this table, taken by TCRdb from immuneACCESS, are in-frame only. Not every clone is retained; where verified, under half of the shortfall comes from an unresolved V gene, and the cause of the rest is unknown. V and J calls and clone size are those listed in that table; D and trimming were worked out from the DNA. The sample yields about 1 million clones; about 74% were counted once. Over 1.3% of the sample belongs to the ten largest clones.

Donors were healthy HIV-negative adults with no recently reported acute infections or vaccinations. Every donor was a Caucasian adult residing in Nashville, Tennessee, USA. CD4+ T cells were enriched by magnetic negative selection, after which naive cells were positively selected on CD45RA and the negative fraction was taken as the memory subset. Blood was obtained by leukapheresis, after which PBMCs were separated by Ficoll-Histopaque density gradient centrifugation and cryopreserved in liquid nitrogen vapor phase. Analytical flow cytometry was used to check the purity and quantity of each magnetically sorted T cell population. Genomic DNA was isolated from every sorted fraction and measured by UV absorbance on a Nanodrop 2000c.

The clonotype was recovered from a man in his late teens or twenties in good health. Sequencing was performed on memory CD4+ T cells sorted from blood. The sample's cell subset or site label is to be understood as: CD45RA-negative fraction. The rearranged segments are TRBV27 and TRBJ2-3; TRBD1 agrees with 9 junctional bases. The CDR3 amino acid sequence is: CASRRQGDRTDTQYF. DNA sequence: TGTGCCAGCAGGAGACAGGGGGACCGCACAGATACGCAGTATTTT.